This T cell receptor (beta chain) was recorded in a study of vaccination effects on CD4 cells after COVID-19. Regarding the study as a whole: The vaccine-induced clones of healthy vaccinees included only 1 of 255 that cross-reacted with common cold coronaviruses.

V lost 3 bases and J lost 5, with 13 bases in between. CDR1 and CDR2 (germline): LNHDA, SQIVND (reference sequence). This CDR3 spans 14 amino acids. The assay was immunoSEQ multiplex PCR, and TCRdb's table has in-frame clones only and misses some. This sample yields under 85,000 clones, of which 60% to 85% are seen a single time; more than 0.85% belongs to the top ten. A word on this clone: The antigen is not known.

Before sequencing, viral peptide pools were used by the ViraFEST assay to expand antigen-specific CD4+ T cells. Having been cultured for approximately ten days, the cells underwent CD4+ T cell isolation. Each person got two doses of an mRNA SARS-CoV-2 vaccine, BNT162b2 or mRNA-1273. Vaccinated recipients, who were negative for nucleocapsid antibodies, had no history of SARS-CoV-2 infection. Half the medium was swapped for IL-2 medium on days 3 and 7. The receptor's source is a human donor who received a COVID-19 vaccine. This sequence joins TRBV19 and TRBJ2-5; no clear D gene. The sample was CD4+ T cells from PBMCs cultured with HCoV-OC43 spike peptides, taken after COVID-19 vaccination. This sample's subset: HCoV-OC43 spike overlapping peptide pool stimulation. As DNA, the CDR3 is TGTGCCAGTAGTATCGAGCCTCGATGGGAGACCCAGTACTTC. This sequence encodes CASSIEPRWETQYF.